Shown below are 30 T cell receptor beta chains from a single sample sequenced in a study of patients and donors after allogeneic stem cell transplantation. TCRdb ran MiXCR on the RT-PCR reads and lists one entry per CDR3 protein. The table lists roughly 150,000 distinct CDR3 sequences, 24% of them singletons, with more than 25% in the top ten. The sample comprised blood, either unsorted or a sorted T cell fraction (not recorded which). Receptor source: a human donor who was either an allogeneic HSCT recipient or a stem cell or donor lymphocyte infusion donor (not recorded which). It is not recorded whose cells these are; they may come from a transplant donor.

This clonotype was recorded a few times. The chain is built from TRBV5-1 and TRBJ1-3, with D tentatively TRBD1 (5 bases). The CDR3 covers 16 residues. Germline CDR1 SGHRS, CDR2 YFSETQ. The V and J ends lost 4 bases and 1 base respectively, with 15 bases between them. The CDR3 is CASSEPGLKSGNTIYF. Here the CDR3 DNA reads TGCGCCAGCAGCGAACCGGGACTGAAATCTGGAAACACCATATATTTT. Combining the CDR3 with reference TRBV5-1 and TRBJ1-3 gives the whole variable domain KAGVTQTPRYLIKTRGQQVTLSCSPISGHRSVSWYQQTPGQGLQFLFEYFSETQRNKGNFPGRFSGRQFSNSRSEMNVSTLELGDSALYLCASSEPGLKSGNTIYFGEGSWLTVV.

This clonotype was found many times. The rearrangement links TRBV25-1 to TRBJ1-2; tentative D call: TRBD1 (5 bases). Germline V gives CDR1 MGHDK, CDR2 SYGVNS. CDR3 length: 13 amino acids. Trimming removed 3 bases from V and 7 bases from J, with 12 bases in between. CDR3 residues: CASSDHGGPGYTF. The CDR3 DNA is TGTGCCAGCAGTGATCACGGGGGTCCTGGCTACACCTTC.

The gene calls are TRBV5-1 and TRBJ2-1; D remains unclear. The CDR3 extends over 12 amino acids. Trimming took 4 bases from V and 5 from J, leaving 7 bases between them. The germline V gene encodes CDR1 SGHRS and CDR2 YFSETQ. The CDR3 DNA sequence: TGCGCCAGCAGCCCCGTCGACAATGAGCAGTTCTTC. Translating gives CASSPVDNEQFF. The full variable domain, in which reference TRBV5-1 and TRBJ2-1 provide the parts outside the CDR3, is KAGVTQTPRYLIKTRGQQVTLSCSPISGHRSVSWYQQTPGQGLQFLFEYFSETQRNKGNFPGRFSGRQFSNSRSEMNVSTLELGDSALYLCASSPVDNEQFFGPGTRLTVL.

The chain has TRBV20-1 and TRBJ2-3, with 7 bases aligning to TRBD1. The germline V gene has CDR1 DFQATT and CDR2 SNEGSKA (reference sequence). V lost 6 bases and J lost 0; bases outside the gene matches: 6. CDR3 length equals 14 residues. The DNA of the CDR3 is TGCAGTGCCCAGGAGGACAGGAGCACAGATACGCAGTATTTT. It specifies CSAQEDRSTDTQYF.

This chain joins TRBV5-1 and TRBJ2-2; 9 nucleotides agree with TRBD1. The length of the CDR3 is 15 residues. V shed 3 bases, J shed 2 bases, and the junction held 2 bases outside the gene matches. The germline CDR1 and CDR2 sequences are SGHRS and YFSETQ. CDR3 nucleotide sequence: TGCGCCAGCAGCTGGACAGGGGTTAACACCGGGGAGCTGTTTTTT. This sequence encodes CASSWTGVNTGELFF.

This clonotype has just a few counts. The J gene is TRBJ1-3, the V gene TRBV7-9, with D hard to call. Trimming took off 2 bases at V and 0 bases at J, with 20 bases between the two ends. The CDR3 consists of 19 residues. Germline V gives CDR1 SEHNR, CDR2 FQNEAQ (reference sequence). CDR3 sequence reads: CASSLIYGPTRSSGNTIYF. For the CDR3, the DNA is TGTGCCAGCAGCTTAATTTACGGACCAACCAGAAGCTCTGGAAACACCATATATTTT.

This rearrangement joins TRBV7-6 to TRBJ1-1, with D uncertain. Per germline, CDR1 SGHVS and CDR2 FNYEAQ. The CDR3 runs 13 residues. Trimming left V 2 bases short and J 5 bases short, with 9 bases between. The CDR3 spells CASSLYPVTEAFF. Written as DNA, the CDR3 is TGTGCCAGCAGCTTATATCCAGTTACTGAAGCTTTCTTT.

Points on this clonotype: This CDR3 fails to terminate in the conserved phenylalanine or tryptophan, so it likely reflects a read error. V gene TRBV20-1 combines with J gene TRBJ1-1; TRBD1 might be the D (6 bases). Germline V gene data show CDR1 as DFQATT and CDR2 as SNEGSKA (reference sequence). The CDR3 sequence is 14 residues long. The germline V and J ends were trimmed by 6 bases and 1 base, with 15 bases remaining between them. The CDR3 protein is CSAAWGAANTEAFY. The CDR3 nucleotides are TGCAGTGCCGCCTGGGGGGCTGCGAACACTGAAGCTTTCTAT.

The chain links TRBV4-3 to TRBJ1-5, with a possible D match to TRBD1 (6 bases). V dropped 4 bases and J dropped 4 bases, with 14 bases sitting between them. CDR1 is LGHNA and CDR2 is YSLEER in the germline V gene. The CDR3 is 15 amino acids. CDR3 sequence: CASSRNRVGNQPQHF. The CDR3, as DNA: TGCGCCAGCAGCCGGAACAGGGTAGGAAATCAGCCCCAGCATTTT.

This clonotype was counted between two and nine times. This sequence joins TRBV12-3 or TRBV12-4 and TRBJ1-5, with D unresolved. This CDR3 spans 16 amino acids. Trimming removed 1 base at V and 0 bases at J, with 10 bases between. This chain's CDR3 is CASSLGEPYSNQPQHF. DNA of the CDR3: TGTGCCAGCAGTTTAGGGGAACCATATAGCAATCAGCCCCAGCATTTT.

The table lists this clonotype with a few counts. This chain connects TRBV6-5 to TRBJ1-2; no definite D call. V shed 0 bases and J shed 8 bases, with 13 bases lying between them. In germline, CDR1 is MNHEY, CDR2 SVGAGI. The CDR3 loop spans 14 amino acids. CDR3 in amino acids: CASSYSSGVGGYTF. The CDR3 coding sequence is TGTGCCAGCAGTTACTCGAGTGGGGTAGGCGGCTACACCTTC.

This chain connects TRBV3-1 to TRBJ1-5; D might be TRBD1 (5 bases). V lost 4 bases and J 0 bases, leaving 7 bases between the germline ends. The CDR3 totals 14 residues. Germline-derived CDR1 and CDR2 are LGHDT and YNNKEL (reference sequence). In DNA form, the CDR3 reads TGTGCCAGCAGCCGAGACAGTAGCAATCAGCCCCAGCATTTT. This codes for CASSRDSSNQPQHF.

The CDR3 nucleotides are TGCAGTGCTAGAGGTCGGACTAGCGGGGGTACAGATACGCAGTATTTT. Its translation is CSARGRTSGGTDTQYF. The gene calls are TRBV20-1 and TRBJ2-3, with TRBD2 identical over 13 bases. In germline, CDR1 is DFQATT, CDR2 SNEGSKA (reference sequence). The CDR3 runs to 16 residues. V was pared by 1 base and J by 3 bases, with 4 bases of the junction left unmatched.

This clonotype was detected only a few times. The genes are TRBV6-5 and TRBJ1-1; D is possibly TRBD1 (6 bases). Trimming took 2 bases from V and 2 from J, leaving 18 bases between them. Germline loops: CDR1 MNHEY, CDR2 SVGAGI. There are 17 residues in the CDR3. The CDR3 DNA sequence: TGTGCCAGCAGTTACCTGGGGGCCGAAAGTCTAAACACTGAAGCTTTCTTT. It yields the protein CASSYLGAESLNTEAFF.

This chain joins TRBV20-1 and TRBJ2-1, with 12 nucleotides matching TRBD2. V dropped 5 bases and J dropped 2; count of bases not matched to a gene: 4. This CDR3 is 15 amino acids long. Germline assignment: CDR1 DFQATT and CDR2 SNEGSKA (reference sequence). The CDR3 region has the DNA TGCAGTGCTCCCCGGACTAGCGGGACCTACAATGAGCAGTTCTTC. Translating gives CSAPRTSGTYNEQFF.

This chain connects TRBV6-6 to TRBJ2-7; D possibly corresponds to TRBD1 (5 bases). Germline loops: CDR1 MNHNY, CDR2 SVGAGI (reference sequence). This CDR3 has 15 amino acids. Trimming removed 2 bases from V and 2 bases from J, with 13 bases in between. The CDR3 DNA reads TGTGCCAGCAGTTACACACAGACACAGGCCTACGAGCAGTACTTC. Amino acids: CASSYTQTQAYEQYF.

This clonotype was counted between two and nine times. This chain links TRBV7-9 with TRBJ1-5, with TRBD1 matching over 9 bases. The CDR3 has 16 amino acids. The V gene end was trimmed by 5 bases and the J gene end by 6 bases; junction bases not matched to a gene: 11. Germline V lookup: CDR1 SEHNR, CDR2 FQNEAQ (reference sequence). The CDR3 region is CASSAGQGSSPQPQHF. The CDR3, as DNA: TGTGCCAGCAGCGCTGGACAGGGGTCGAGTCCTCAGCCCCAGCATTTT.

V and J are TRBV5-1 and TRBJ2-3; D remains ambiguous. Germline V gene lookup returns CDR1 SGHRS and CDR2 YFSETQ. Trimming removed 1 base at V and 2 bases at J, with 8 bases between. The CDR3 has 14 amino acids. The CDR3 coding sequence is TGCGCCAGCAGCTTGAGGCAGTTCACAGATACGCAGTATTTT. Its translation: CASSLRQFTDTQYF.

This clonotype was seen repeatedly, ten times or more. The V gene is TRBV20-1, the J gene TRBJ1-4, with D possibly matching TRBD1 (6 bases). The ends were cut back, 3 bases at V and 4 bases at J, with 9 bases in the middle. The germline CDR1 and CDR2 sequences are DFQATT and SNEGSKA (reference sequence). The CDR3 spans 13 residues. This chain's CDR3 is CSARDSLNEKLFF. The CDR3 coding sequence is TGCAGTGCTAGGGACAGCCTTAATGAAAAACTGTTTTTT.

The chain's CDR3 is CASTDYGEQYF. The CDR3 nucleotides read TGTGCCAGCACTGATTATGGGGAGCAGTACTTC. The rearrangement links TRBV2 to TRBJ2-7, with unresolved D. Looked up from germline, CDR1 is SNHLY and CDR2 is FYNNEI. The CDR3 is made up of 11 amino acids. The germline V and J ends were trimmed by 7 bases and 7 bases, with 11 bases remaining between them.

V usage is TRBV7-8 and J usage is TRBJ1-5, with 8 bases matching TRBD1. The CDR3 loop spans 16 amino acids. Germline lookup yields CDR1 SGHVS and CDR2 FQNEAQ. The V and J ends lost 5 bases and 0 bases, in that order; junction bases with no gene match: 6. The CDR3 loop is CASSIGTGYSNQPQHF. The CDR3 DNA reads TGTGCCAGCAGCATCGGGACAGGTTATAGCAATCAGCCCCAGCATTTT. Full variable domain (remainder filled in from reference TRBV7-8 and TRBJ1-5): GAGVSQSPRYKVAKRGQDVALRCDPISGHVSLFWYQQALGQGPEFLTYFQNEAQLDKSGLPSDRFFAERPEGSVSTLKIQRTQQEDSAVYLCASSIGTGYSNQPQHFGDGTRLSIL.

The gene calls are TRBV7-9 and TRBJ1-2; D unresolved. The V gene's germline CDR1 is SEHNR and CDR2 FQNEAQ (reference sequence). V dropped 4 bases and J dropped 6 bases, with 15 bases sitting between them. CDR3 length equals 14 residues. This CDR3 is CASSSPPGKNGYTF. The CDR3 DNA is TGTGCCAGCAGCTCACCCCCGGGGAAGAATGGCTACACCTTC.

The CDR3 loop reads CASSPDSSNQPQHF. The CDR3 DNA reads TGTGCCAGCTCACCAGACAGTAGCAATCAGCCCCAGCATTTT. The rearrangement links TRBV18 to TRBJ1-5, with D perhaps matching TRBD1 (5 bases). V shed 2 bases and J shed 0 bases, with 5 bases lying between them. CDR3 length: 14 residues. Germline-derived CDR1 and CDR2 are KGHSH and LQKENI.

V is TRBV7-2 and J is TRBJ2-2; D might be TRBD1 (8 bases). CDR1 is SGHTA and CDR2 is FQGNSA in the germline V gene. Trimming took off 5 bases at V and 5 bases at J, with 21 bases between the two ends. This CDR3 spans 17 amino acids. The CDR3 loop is CASSPSPTGGGTGELFF. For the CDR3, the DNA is TGTGCCAGCAGCCCATCGCCTACAGGGGGAGGGACCGGGGAGCTGTTTTTT. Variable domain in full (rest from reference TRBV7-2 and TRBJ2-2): GAGVSQSPSNKVTEKGKDVELRCDPISGHTALYWYRQSLGQGLEFLIYFQGNSAPDKSGLPSDRFSAERTGGSVSTLTIQRTQQEDSAVYLCASSPSPTGGGTGELFFGEGSRLTVL.

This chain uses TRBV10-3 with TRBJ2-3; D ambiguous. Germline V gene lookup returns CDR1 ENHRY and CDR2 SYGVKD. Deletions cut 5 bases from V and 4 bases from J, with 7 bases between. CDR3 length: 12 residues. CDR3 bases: TGTGCCATCAGTAGAGACCCAGATACGCAGTATTTT. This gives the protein CAISRDPDTQYF.

The CDR3 is CASSDPPGQRSGNTIYF. CDR3 nucleotides: TGTGCCAGCAGCGACCCACCGGGACAAAGATCTGGAAACACCATATATTTT. The V and J genes are TRBV3-1 and TRBJ1-3; D might be TRBD1 (6 bases). V lost 5 bases and J 1 base, leaving 18 bases between the germline ends. In germline, CDR1 is LGHDT, CDR2 YNNKEL (reference sequence). The CDR3 is 17 residues long. Full variable domain (rest looked up from reference TRBV3-1 and TRBJ1-3): DTAVSQTPKYLVTQMGNDKSIKCEQNLGHDTMYWYKQDSKKFLKIMFSYNNKELIINETVPNRFSPKSPDKAHLNLHINSLELGDSAVYFCASSDPPGQRSGNTIYFGEGSWLTVV.

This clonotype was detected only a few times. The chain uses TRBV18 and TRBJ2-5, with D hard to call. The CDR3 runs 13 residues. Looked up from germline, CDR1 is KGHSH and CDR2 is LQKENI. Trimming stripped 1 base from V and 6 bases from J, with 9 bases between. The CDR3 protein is CASSPRYPQTQYF. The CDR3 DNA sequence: TGTGCCAGCTCACCACGATACCCCCAGACCCAGTACTTC. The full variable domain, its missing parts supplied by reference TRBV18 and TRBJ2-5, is NAGVMQNPRHLVRRRGQEARLRCSPMKGHSHVYWYRQLPEEGLKFMVYLQKENIIDESGMPKERFSAEFPKEGPSILRIQQVVRGDSAAYFCASSPRYPQTQYFGPGTRLLVL.

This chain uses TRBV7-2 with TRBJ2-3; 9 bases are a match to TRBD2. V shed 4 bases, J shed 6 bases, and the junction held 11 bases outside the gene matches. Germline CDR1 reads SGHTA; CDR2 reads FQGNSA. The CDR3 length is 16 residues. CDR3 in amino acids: CASSSTSGLGGDTQYF. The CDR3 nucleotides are TGTGCCAGCAGCTCTACTAGCGGGCTTGGGGGCGATACGCAGTATTTT.

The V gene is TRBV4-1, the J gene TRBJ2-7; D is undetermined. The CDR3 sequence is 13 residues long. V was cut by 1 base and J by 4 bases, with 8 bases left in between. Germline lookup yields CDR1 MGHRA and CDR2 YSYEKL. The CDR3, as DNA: TGCGCCAGCAGCCAAGTAAGGTCTTACGAGCAGTACTTC. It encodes CASSQVRSYEQYF.

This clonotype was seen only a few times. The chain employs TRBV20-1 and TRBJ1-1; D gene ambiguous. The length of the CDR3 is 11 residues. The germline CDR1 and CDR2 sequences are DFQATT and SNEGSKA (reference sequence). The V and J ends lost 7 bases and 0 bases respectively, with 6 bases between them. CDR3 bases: TGCAGTGTTCCAGTGAACACTGAAGCTTTCTTT. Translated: CSVPVNTEAFF.